The T cell receptor (beta chain) described here comes from a study of cytomegalovirus exposure and HLA in healthy donors (dated by TCRdb to 2016 to 2017). Context from the whole study: An earlier analysis of approximately 600 of the donors reported about 250 Gb of sequence data and 117 million unique TCR beta sequences from some 180 million T cells. A later genetic analysis took genome-wide SNP genotypes for about three fifths of the 666 donors and used that subset as a discovery cohort. The study aimed to test whether signatures of past pathogen exposure could be identified by cataloging public T cell receptors. Among the roughly 400 genotyped donors, approximately 76% belonged to the genetic ancestry cluster associated with self-reported Caucasian donors. Class I and class II HLA loci were covered by the typing at four-digit resolution. Donor age, sex, ethnicity and CMV serostatus were compiled together with the repertoire data. Among 398 genotyped donors of the cohort, an average of about 240,000 unique TCR beta nucleotide sequences were sequenced per donor, roughly 18% of them non-productive. To predict cytomegalovirus infection status, the study combined high-throughput TCR immunosequencing, statistical association of individual TCRs with disease status, and machine learning. All discovery cohort repertoires had been generated using a single sequencing platform. Rather than drawing on any new phenotypic data, the later analysis identified candidate immune exposures from TCR beta sequences and the way those sequences occurred across donors. An early release covering roughly 600 HLA-typed donors comprised approximately 300 gigabases of sequencing data and around 80 million unique TCR sequences. A later analysis re-analyzed previously published TCR beta repertoires from roughly 600 donors and added high-resolution HLA genotyping to study TCR occurrence patterns. A few DR-DQ haplotypes were handled as single units for association and clustering because linkage in the cohort was strong. In an earlier analysis of 587 of the donors, high-throughput TCR beta sequencing was used to judge whether each TCR beta V gene segment behaved as functional or pseudogenic. The T cell repertoires of around 670 subjects were profiled by immunosequencing and related to cytomegalovirus serostatus. A separate validation cohort of roughly 110 different subjects was used in addition to the roughly 720-subject first cohort. Typing coverage differed by locus: A, B, C, DRB1 and DQB1 were typed in about 620-640 donors, DQA1 in about 500, DPA1 in 600 to 610, and DPB1 in around 440.

CDR3 length: 13 amino acids, cysteine to phenylalanine. Kept here is only the CDR3 DNA, which spans 39 bases and is read in frame from base 1. After removal of 7 bases from V and 0 bases from J, the junction retains 1 base not matched to a gene. The germline V gene (reference sequence) yields GTSNPN for CDR1 and SVGIG for CDR2. To note about this clone: The target of this receptor is not known. Base qualities are not provided; no much larger clone lies one nucleotide away.

The library was obtained by the immunoSEQ multiplex PCR assay. The multiplex PCR relied on a mix of 60 forward primers for TCR Vbeta segments and 13 reverse primers for TCR Jbeta segments. The CDR3 region of rearranged TCR beta genes was amplified from genomic DNA with a multiplex PCR assay. On the Illumina HiSeq System, the amplified TCR beta libraries were sequenced as 87-base-pair reads. As for the authors' bioinformatics: A later analysis tallied 75 million to 95 million unique TCR beta chains across the approximately 670 repertoires, and about 12 million of those chains were shared by two or more donors. To remove PCR and sequencing errors, raw reads were error-corrected and collapsed into unique sequences using a nearest-neighbor algorithm that merged closely related sequences. Alignment of CDR3 sequences to IMGT reference sequences was used to assign V, D and J gene segments. For a sequence to be retained, a match of at least six nucleotides to both a V gene segment and a J gene segment was required. Rearrangements were called productive when the CDR3 lacked stop codons and stayed in frame with V and J; all others were non-productive. CDR3 was defined according to IMGT convention as the region running from the second conserved V-encoded cysteine to the conserved J-encoded phenylalanine. Sequences without an unambiguous match to a single V gene segment were excluded from the earlier analysis of a few hundred of the donors. In an earlier analysis of 587 of the donors, a V segment was called functional when productive rearrangements were above 56.7%, and segregating when the standard deviation between donors exceeded 5%. A statistical classification framework was developed to diagnose cytomegalovirus status using the catalog of TCR beta chain sequences. A later analysis assigned V and J genes by comparing TCR nucleotide sequences with IMGT/GENE-DB human TR gene sequences. A later analysis assigned CDR3 sequences and most-parsimonious VDJ recombination scenarios with the TCRdist pipeline. In a later analysis, each TCR beta chain was defined by its CDR3 amino acid sequence together with its V-gene family, and reads lacking a unique V-gene family were excluded. A later analysis removed roughly 590 highly shared, low-generation-probability nucleotide sequences to deal with suspected cross-contamination and a sequencing artifact. In a later analysis, a clonal expansion index for each public chain was calculated from normalized within-repertoire ranks of inferred template counts. In a later analysis, generation probabilities were computed using a VDJ recombination model fitted to out-of-frame rearrangements, and the results were checked against IGoR. In a later analysis, hypergeometric tests were used to score TCR-TCR, TCR-HLA and TCR-CMV co-occurrence, with a repertoire-size bias correction applied to TCR pairs. In a later analysis, false discovery rates were estimated by permuting HLA or CMV assignments 20 times. In a later analysis, co-occurring TCRs were grouped using DBSCAN, and TCRdist sequence similarity was added for clustering within HLA-allele-positive subsets. Repertoires with fewer than 30,000 or more than 120,000 public chains were left out of co-occurrence clustering, as were four to six repertoires with anomalous nucleotide sharing. This immuneACCESS table, as held by TCRdb, lists in-frame sequences with V and J called but not all clones. Of the missing ones, under half trace to an unresolved V gene in checked studies; the others have no known cause. V and J calls and clone size come straight from that table; D and trimming were deduced from the DNA. The sample includes 180,000 or so clones, with around 80% observed a single time. Roughly 1.4% of the sample is taken by the ten largest.

In total, 600 or so healthy bone marrow donors made up the cohort. All cohort members were sampled while nominally healthy, although unrecorded immune exposures were likely present. The donor was CMV seropositive and belonged to the group of 250 to 300 seropositive cohort members. Every donor gave a peripheral blood sample, and the peripheral blood mononuclear cells from that sample were used for TCR beta sequencing. Genomic DNA was extracted from the blood cell samples with the Qiagen DNeasy Blood Extraction Kit. What the research found in general, with its limitations: A later analysis reported that several top co-occurrence clusters appeared linked to parvovirus B19, influenza, CMV and Epstein-Barr virus. Because counts were too low, seventeen rarely observed V segments, including chromosome 9 orphons, were excluded from the earlier analysis of some 540 of the donors. Roughly uniform sequencing depth across donors was assumed in presence/absence analyses, although this assumption may not hold. At a false discovery rate of 0.05, a later analysis linked around 15,000 TCR beta sequences to specific HLA alleles. In a later genetic analysis, a missense DCLRE1C variant was associated with V-gene and J-gene trimming of TCR beta chains, and the association was replicated in an independent cohort. Across donors, most TCR sequences were observed very rarely, whereas some public TCRs were present in many individuals. According to a later genetic analysis, donors in an Asian-associated ancestry cluster had fewer N-insertions in productive TCRs than the approximately 610-donor mean. The classifier was reported to diagnose cytomegalovirus status with high specificity and sensitivity in both the original and validation cohorts. A further reported finding was that TCR beta sequences accurately predicted the HLA-A and HLA-B alleles for most subjects in the first cohort. Correlated functional status among segregating V segments might reflect linkage disequilibrium, but an unknown experimental factor could not be ruled out. Only TCR beta chains were sequenced in this cohort, and the absence of alpha or paired-chain data limited detectable features. Broadly in line with IMGT annotations, most TCR beta V segments showed up in productive rearrangements about 90% or about 30% of the time in an earlier analysis of around 600 of the donors. A later analysis found that TCR association rates varied across HLA loci, with DRB1 alleles showing the most associated TCRs and HLA-C alleles the fewest. It was suggested by the authors that the approach could potentially be generalized to other disease states and immunological phenotypes. A cluster of highly shared sequence variants was judged likely to represent a technical artifact of the sequencing pipeline. The study gave a list of 150 to 200 TCR beta chains associated with cytomegalovirus. Because the 87-base-pair reads could not distinguish some IMGT-functional V segments, including TRBV6-2 and TRBV6-3, those segments were excluded. According to a later analysis, most CMV-associated TCR beta chains appeared to be HLA-restricted, and the HLA associations seemed to be driven largely by CMV exposure. Three of the identified cytomegalovirus-associated TCR beta chains were confirmed in vitro to be specific for cytomegalovirus antigens. For the cohort, immune exposure information was limited to CMV serostatus. When HLA alleles, especially DR and DQ, strongly co-occurred, TCR associations were difficult to assign to individual alleles. Because HLA typing was unavailable for some donors at each locus, only the typed subset was used in association tests. Compared with equally common non-associated chains, HLA-associated TCR beta chains in a later analysis were more clonally expanded and had lower generation probabilities.

Sequencing used PBMCs. Rearrangement joined TRBV30 to TRBJ2-1; 9 middle bases align to TRBD2. This TCR was recovered from a girl aged 5-17 years in good health and CMV-seropositive. The CDR3 corresponds to CAFSGSSYNEQFF. The DNA sequence follows: TGTGCCTTTAGCGGGAGCTCCTACAATGAGCAGTTCTTC.